The clone carrying this TCR beta chain was detected a few times. These data are taken from a study of blood T cells in healthy people across ages. Together with a sample-barcoded 5' primer, a J-beta primer mix was included in a second PCR lasting about 6 to 12 cycles. One entry per CDR3 protein results from TCRdb running MiXCR on the 5' RACE reads. The sample lists hundreds of thousands of distinct CDR3 sequences, around 32% occurring once. This CDR3 contains 15 residues. The V and J ends lost 3 bases and 1 base, in that order; junction bases with no gene match: 3. The germline CDR1 and CDR2 sequences are MGHRA and YSYEKL.

This TCR was sampled from a woman older than 75 in good health. The J gene is TRBJ1-5, the V gene TRBV4-1; 7 positions agree with TRBD1. Sample: blood. The CDR3 sequence is CASSHRQGSNQPQHF. The CDR3 DNA follows: TGCGCCAGCAGCCATCGACAGGGAAGCAATCAGCCCCAGCATTTT.